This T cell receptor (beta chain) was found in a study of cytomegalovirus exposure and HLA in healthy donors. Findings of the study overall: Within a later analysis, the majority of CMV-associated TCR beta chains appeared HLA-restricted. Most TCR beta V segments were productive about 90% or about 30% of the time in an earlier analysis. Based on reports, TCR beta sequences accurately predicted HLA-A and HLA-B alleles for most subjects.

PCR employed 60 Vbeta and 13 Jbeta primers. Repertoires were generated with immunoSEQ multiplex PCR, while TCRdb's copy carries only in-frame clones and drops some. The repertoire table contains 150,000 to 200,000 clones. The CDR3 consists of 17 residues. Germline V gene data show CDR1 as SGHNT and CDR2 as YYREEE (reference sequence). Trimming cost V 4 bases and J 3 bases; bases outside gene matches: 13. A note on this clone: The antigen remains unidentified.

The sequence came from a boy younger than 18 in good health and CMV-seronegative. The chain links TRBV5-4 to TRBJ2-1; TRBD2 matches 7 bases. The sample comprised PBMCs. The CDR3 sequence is CASSPGGNVGVYNEQFF. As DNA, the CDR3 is TGTGCCAGCAGCCCGGGGGGTAACGTTGGGGTCTACAATGAGCAGTTCTTC.